The clone carrying this T cell receptor (beta chain) occurred many times. Its target is unknown. The time point was: newly diagnosed GD, antithyroid drugs for less than 3 months. The TCR library was made from RNA extracted from PBMCs. Combining iRepertoire HTBI primers with Arm-PCR of CDR3 regions, the authors built TCR beta libraries. MiXCR, run by TCRdb on the multiplex PCR reads, gives a single entry per CDR3 protein. The data hold 200,000 to 250,000 distinct CDR3 sequences, with 20% to 25% observed a single time. This specimen belongs to a study of regulatory T cells in long-lasting Graves disease. Regarding the study as a whole: Persistent Graves' patients showed less TCR diversity than newly diagnosed patients showed.

The length of the CDR3 is 17 residues. Trimming shortened V by 5 bases and J by 2 bases, and 19 bases separated the two germline ends. The V gene's germline CDR1 is SGHTA and CDR2 FQGNSA. This specimen was peripheral blood mononuclear cells (PBMCs), taken at new diagnosis, from a patient treated with antithyroid drugs. The rearrangement links TRBV7-2 to TRBJ2-1, with D maybe TRBD2 (6 bases). The source is a female donor with Graves disease. CDR3 region: CASSRGYSGRAYNEQFF. The CDR3 DNA reads as TGTGCCAGCAGCCGAGGGTATTCCGGGAGAGCCTACAATGAGCAGTTCTTC.